This T cell receptor beta chain came from a study of metastatic and nonmetastatic thyroid tumors. Study overall: The authors compared repertoires across blood and tumor or nodule tissue from malignant and benign thyroid patients. The study's findings and limits: A significant increase in TCR beta diversity was reportedly seen in malignant thyroid tumors relative to benign nodules, in blood and tumor.

Nobody among the patients had been given any treatment before thyroid surgery. A remark on this clone: What it binds is unknown.

CDR3 length: 19 residues. Germline trimming cut 0 bases from V and 0 bases from J; bases unmatched to any gene: 12. Germline CDR1 reads MNHEY; CDR2 reads SVGEGT. TCRdb reassembled clones from the PCR reads with MiXCR. The sample consists of around 35,000 clones, approximately 15% of them appearing once. The chain is built from TRBV6-2 or TRBV6-3 and TRBJ1-2; 8 nucleotides align to TRBD1. This TCR was recovered from a female donor with papillary thyroid cancer or a benign thyroid nodule (not recorded which). Some clones in this sample may be carry-over from other donors' samples. The sequencing input was blood. The CDR3 spells CASSYSVGTGTGTNYGYTF. CDR3 coding DNA: TGTGCCAGCAGTTACTCTGTGGGTACCGGGACAGGTACTAACTATGGCTACACCTTC.